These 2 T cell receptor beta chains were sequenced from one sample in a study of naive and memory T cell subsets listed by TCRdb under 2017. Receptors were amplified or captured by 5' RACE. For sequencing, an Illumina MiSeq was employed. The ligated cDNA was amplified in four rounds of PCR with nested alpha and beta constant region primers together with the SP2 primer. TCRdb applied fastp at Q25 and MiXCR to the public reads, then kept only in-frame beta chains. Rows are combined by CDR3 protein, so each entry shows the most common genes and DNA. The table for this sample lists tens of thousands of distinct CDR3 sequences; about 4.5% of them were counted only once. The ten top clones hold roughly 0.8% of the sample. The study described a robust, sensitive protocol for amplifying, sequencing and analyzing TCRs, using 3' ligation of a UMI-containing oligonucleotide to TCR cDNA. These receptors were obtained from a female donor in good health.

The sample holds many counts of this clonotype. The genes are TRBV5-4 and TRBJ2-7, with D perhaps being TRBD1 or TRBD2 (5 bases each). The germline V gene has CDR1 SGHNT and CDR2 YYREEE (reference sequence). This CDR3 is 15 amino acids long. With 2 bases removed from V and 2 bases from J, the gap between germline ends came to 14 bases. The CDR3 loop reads CASSFGDRKAYEQYF. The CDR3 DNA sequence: TGTGCCAGCAGCTTCGGGGACCGAAAAGCCTACGAGCAGTACTTC.

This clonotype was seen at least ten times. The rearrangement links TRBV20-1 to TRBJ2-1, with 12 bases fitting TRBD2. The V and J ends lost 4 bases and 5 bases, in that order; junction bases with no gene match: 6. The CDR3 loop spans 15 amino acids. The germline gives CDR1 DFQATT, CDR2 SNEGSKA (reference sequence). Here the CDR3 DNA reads TGCAGTGCTACCCGACTAGCGGGAGCCCACAATGAGCAGTTCTTC. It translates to CSATRLAGAHNEQFF.